Given below is one TCR beta chain in context. This entry comes from a study of blood T cell repertoires in COVID-19. Study background: Acute-phase and convalescent COVID-19 samples originated in the United States, Italy and Spain. PBMCs, B-cell-depleted T cells, or T cells provided the cDNA or gDNA that made up the material.

In the source study's methods: Amplifying reference gene primers gave estimates of nucleated cell counts. Some clones are missing from TCRdb's copy, which holds only in-frame ones; the method was immunoSEQ multiplex PCR. V and J calls and clone size follow that table, whereas D and trimming were derived from the DNA. The sample records over 120,000 clones, about 83% being singletons. Germline lookup yields CDR1 SQVTM and CDR2 ANQGSEA. The V and J ends lost 6 bases and 6 bases, in that order; junction bases with no gene match: 9. The CDR3 is 13 amino acids. The chain recombines TRBV29-1 with TRBJ1-2, with 8 bases fitting TRBD1. The sequence was obtained from a woman aged 45-59 years with active or convalescent COVID-19. Sequenced material: peripheral blood. CDR3 region: CSVPQGTGDGYTF. CDR3 nucleotides: TGCAGCGTCCCCCAGGGGACAGGAGATGGCTACACCTTC.